This passage covers 30 T cell receptor beta chains from one sample sequenced in a study of identical twins. TCRdb independently ran MiXCR on the 5' RACE reads; one entry per CDR3 protein. Of about 430,000 distinct CDR3 sequences listed, around 18% are singletons. The material sequenced was naive T cells sorted from blood. All receptors come from a man between 45 and 60 years old in good health.

This clonotype was detected only a few times. The chain joins TRBV4-1 to TRBJ2-5; no firm D call. CDR1 and CDR2 (germline): MGHRA, YSYEKL. The CDR3 covers 13 residues. The germline V and J ends were trimmed by 4 bases and 4 bases, with 10 bases remaining between them. The CDR3 region is CASSRMSRETQYF. CDR3 bases: TGCGCCAGCAGCCGCATGAGCCGAGAGACCCAGTACTTC.

The chain carries TRBV5-6 and TRBJ2-5; 9 nucleotides match TRBD1. The germline V gene has CDR1 SGHDT and CDR2 YYEEEE. J was trimmed by 7 bases and V by 4 bases; bases with no gene match: 8. CDR3 length equals 14 residues. The CDR3 here is CASSEDRGRVTQYF. The CDR3 nucleotides read TGTGCCAGCAGCGAGGACAGGGGAAGAGTGACCCAGTACTTC.

CDR3 nucleotide sequence: TGTGCCAGCAGTTTTGCGGGACAGACAATGGGCAATCAGCCCCAGCATTTT. It specifies CASSFAGQTMGNQPQHF. The J gene is TRBJ1-5, the V gene TRBV12-3 or TRBV12-4, with TRBD1 matching over 7 bases. V was pared by 3 bases and J by 2 bases, with 10 bases of the junction left unmatched. The CDR3 is 17 residues long.

This clonotype was observed a handful of times. The chain employs TRBV7-9 and TRBJ1-1; D gene unclear. The CDR3 length is 13 residues. Trimming removed 3 bases at V and 5 bases at J, with 10 bases between. CDR1 is SEHNR and CDR2 is FQNEAQ in the germline V gene (reference sequence). The CDR3 coding sequence is TGTGCCAGCAGCTTGGGAGTCAGGACTGAAGCTTTCTTT. Its translation: CASSLGVRTEAFF.

This clonotype was counted only a few times. The chain recombines TRBV4-2 with TRBJ2-7; 15 nucleotides align to TRBD2. This CDR3 is built from 16 residues. The germline gives CDR1 LGHNA, CDR2 YNFKEQ. V gave up 1 base and J gave up 5 bases; unmatched junction bases: 3. The CDR3 DNA is TGTGCCAGCAGCCAAGCGGGACTAGCGGGAGGAAACGAGCAGTACTTC. This sequence encodes CASSQAGLAGGNEQYF.

The genes are TRBV21-1 and TRBJ2-5; no DNA check was done on the table's D call, TRBD2. TRBV21-1 constitutes a pseudogene. CDR3 length: 16 amino acids. The CDR3 loop reads CASRGLPAGVKETQYF. CDR3 DNA: TGTGCCAGCAGAGGGTTGCCAGCGGGGGTCAAAGAGACCCAGTACTTC.

This clonotype has just a few counts. This rearrangement joins TRBV5-1 to TRBJ2-1; D tentatively reads TRBD1 or TRBD2 (5 bases each). V was trimmed by 4 bases and J by 4 bases, leaving 18 bases between them. From germline, CDR1 is SGHRS and CDR2 YFSETQ. The CDR3 totals 16 residues. DNA of the CDR3: TGCGCCAGCAGCCTAACCACCGGGACGGGGTACAATGAGCAGTTCTTC. Translating gives CASSLTTGTGYNEQFF. The full variable domain, rest sourced from reference TRBV5-1 and TRBJ2-1, is KAGVTQTPRYLIKTRGQQVTLSCSPISGHRSVSWYQQTPGQGLQFLFEYFSETQRNKGNFPGRFSGRQFSNSRSEMNVSTLELGDSALYLCASSLTTGTGYNEQFFGPGTRLTVL.

The CDR3 reads CASSPGQGYSPLHF. CDR3 nucleotides: TGTGCCAGCAGCCCTGGACAGGGTTATTCACCCCTCCACTTT. This rearrangement joins TRBV14 to TRBJ1-6; 8 bases align to TRBD1. The CDR3 spans 14 residues. The trim removed 4 bases at V and 8 bases at J, leaving 4 bases unmatched. Germline loops: CDR1 SGHDN, CDR2 FVKESK.

This clonotype was counted many times. The rearrangement joins TRBV5-1 to TRBJ2-1; 8 nucleotides line up with TRBD1. V shed 0 bases, J shed 9 bases, and the junction held 5 bases outside the gene matches. CDR1 SGHRS and CDR2 YFSETQ come from the germline V gene. This CDR3 spans 14 amino acids. The DNA of the CDR3 is TGCGCCAGCAGCTTGGCGGCAGGGGGCAGTGAGCAGTTCTTC. Translating it yields CASSLAAGGSEQFF.

In the case of this clonotype: At one of its ends the junction is not consistent with the germline gene, which may arise from a read error. This sequence joins TRBV20-1 and TRBJ2-7, with 7 bases fitting TRBD2. CDR1 and CDR2 from the germline V gene are DFQATT and SNEGSKA (reference sequence). The CDR3 is made up of 13 amino acids. The DNA of the CDR3 is TGCAGTGCTAGGTCAGCGGGAACTTACGTGCAGTACTTC. Translation: CSARSAGTYVQYF.

The chain couples TRBV20-1 to TRBJ2-7; 11 bases map to TRBD2. The CDR3 extends over 17 amino acids. Germline lookup yields CDR1 DFQATT and CDR2 SNEGSKA (reference sequence). Trimming took 0 bases from V and 7 from J; bases not matched to a gene: 14. In DNA, the CDR3 is TGCAGTGCTAGAGAATCTAGCGGGAGGAACCATCTCGGGGAGCAGTACTTC. It encodes CSARESSGRNHLGEQYF.

Only a few counts were recorded for this clonotype. The chain employs TRBV5-5 and TRBJ2-2; D perhaps matches TRBD1 (5 bases). The V end was cut by 4 bases, the J end by 6 bases, with 10 bases between. CDR1 is SGHKS and CDR2 is YYEKEE in the germline V gene (reference sequence). The CDR3 totals 13 residues. CDR3 region: CASSPQQAGELFF. In DNA form, the CDR3 reads TGTGCCAGCAGCCCGCAACAGGCCGGGGAGCTGTTTTTT. The variable domain in full, completed from reference TRBV5-5 and TRBJ2-2, reads DAGVTQSPTHLIKTRGQQVTLRCSPISGHKSVSWYQQVLGQGPQFIFQYYEKEERGRGNFPDRFSARQFPNYSSELNVNALLLGDSALYLCASSPQQAGELFFGEGSRLTVL.

This clonotype was seen ten or more times. The rearrangement links TRBV27 to TRBJ1-1; the D is unclear. From germline, CDR1 is MNHEY and CDR2 SMNVEV (reference sequence). The CDR3 sequence is 13 residues long. Trimming stripped 5 bases from V and 0 bases from J, with 7 bases between. The CDR3 protein is CASSTRLNTEAFF. Here the CDR3 DNA reads TGTGCCAGCAGTACCCGGTTGAACACTGAAGCTTTCTTT.

This clonotype was observed many times. The chain recombines TRBV28 with TRBJ2-1; 9 positions match TRBD2. Germline CDR1 reads MDHEN; CDR2 reads SYDVKM. Trimming at V came to 3 bases and at J to 1 base, leaving 4 bases not matched to a gene. The CDR3 contains 16 residues. The CDR3, as DNA: TGTGCCAGCAGTTTCGCGCTAGCGGGATCCTACAATGAGCAGTTCTTC. Protein product: CASSFALAGSYNEQFF.

This rearrangement joins TRBV20-1 to TRBJ2-3, with D possibly called TRBD1 or TRBD2 (5 bases each). The CDR3 is made up of 14 amino acids. Deletions cut 6 bases from V and 0 bases from J, with 13 bases between. Germline-derived CDR1 and CDR2 are DFQATT and SNEGSKA (reference sequence). CDR3 sequence reads: CSARIGASTDTQYF. CDR3 in DNA: TGCAGTGCAAGGATCGGGGCGAGCACAGATACGCAGTATTTT.

This clonotype was counted a few times. CDR3 nucleotide sequence: TGCAGTGCTAGGGTTATACCCGGGACTATTGGCACAGATACGCAGTATTTT. Its protein product is CSARVIPGTIGTDTQYF. This chain uses TRBV20-1 with TRBJ2-3; 7 bases are a match to TRBD2. From germline, CDR1 is DFQATT and CDR2 SNEGSKA (reference sequence). The CDR3 length is 17 residues. V dropped 3 bases and J dropped 1; count of bases not matched to a gene: 13.

The table lists this clonotype with many counts. The chain carries TRBV5-1 and TRBJ2-7; D is unresolved. Trimming took 4 bases from V and 4 from J, leaving 9 bases between them. There are 12 residues in the CDR3. In germline, CDR1 is SGHRS, CDR2 YFSETQ. CDR3 loop: CASSAGVYEQYF. DNA for the CDR3: TGCGCCAGCAGCGCCGGCGTTTACGAGCAGTACTTC. Full variable domain (rest looked up from reference TRBV5-1 and TRBJ2-7): KAGVTQTPRYLIKTRGQQVTLSCSPISGHRSVSWYQQTPGQGLQFLFEYFSETQRNKGNFPGRFSGRQFSNSRSEMNVSTLELGDSALYLCASSAGVYEQYFGPGTRLTVT.

The table lists this clonotype with many counts. The CDR3 coding sequence is TGTGCCAGCAGCTCGAAGAGGGGGAGACTACAAGAGACCCAGTACTTC. Translation: CASSSKRGRLQETQYF. This chain uses TRBV7-8 with TRBJ2-5; possible D gene TRBD1, 6 bases. CDR1 is SGHVS, CDR2 FQNEAQ, per germline. The CDR3 loop spans 16 amino acids. Trimming left V 4 bases short and J 2 bases short, with 17 bases between.

This clonotype has a count of ten or more. The rearrangement uses TRBV4-3 and TRBJ2-7, with 7 bases that match TRBD1. The junction had 9 bases not matched to a gene; V was cut back by 0 bases and J by 4 bases. The germline V gene has CDR1 LGHNA and CDR2 YSLEER. This CDR3 contains 16 residues. This CDR3 reads CASSQDTGVLPYEQYF. Here the CDR3 DNA reads TGCGCCAGCAGCCAAGATACAGGGGTTTTACCTTACGAGCAGTACTTC.

In its sample, this clonotype was seen many times. The chain uses TRBV7-2 and TRBJ2-3, with D maybe TRBD1 (5 bases). Between the trimmed V and J ends, which lost 1 base and 2 bases, there was a span of 10 bases. This CDR3 is built from 15 residues. The germline V gene has CDR1 SGHTA and CDR2 FQGNSA. The CDR3 DNA reads TGTGCCAGCAGCTTAGTCGGACACAACACAGATACGCAGTATTTT. It encodes CASSLVGHNTDTQYF. The variable domain in full, completed from reference TRBV7-2 and TRBJ2-3, reads GAGVSQSPSNKVTEKGKDVELRCDPISGHTALYWYRQSLGQGLEFLIYFQGNSAPDKSGLPSDRFSAERTGGSVSTLTIQRTQQEDSAVYLCASSLVGHNTDTQYFGPGTRLTVL.

This clonotype was counted a few times. This rearrangement joins TRBV29-1 to TRBJ1-2; TRBD1 aligns across 8 bases. Germline values: CDR1 SQVTM, CDR2 ANQGSEA. V lost 6 bases, J lost 5 bases, and 8 bases stayed unmatched. The CDR3 sequence is 13 residues long. CDR3 nucleotide sequence: TGCAGCGTGGCCCTGGACAGGGCTTATGGCTACACCTTC. Its protein is CSVALDRAYGYTF.

This clonotype was seen only a few times. The chain uses TRBV6-5 and TRBJ2-3; TRBD2 aligns across 8 bases. Germline CDR1 MNHEY, CDR2 SVGAGI. With 2 bases clipped from V and 8 bases from J, the junction kept 9 bases outside the gene matches. This CDR3 spans 15 amino acids. In DNA, the CDR3 is TGTGCCAGCAGTTACCCCCTAGCGGGCGGGTTTACGCAGTATTTT. Residues: CASSYPLAGGFTQYF.

The V and J genes are TRBV3-1 and TRBJ2-5; perhaps TRBD1 as D (6 bases). The CDR3 has 18 amino acids. The germline V and J ends were trimmed by 1 base and 2 bases, with 20 bases remaining between them. Germline assignment: CDR1 LGHDT and CDR2 YNNKEL (reference sequence). Here the CDR3 reads CASSQGRSGTPRQETQYF. The CDR3 DNA sequence: TGTGCCAGCAGCCAAGGCCGGTCCGGGACACCACGACAAGAGACCCAGTACTTC.

Details on this clonotype: A read error is possible here, since a much larger clone lies one base away. The chain uses TRBV20-1 and TRBJ2-1; no clear D. This CDR3 region has 10 residues. Trimming pared 8 bases from V and 1 base from J, leaving 3 bases between. Germline V gives CDR1 DFQATT, CDR2 SNEGSKA (reference sequence). The CDR3 DNA is TGCAGTTCTTCCTACAATGAGCAGTTCTTC. Amino acids: CSSSYNEQFF.

This clonotype appeared a few times. The V call is TRBV7-9, the J call TRBJ2-5; TRBD1 might be the D (6 bases). Germline lookup yields CDR1 SEHNR and CDR2 FQNEAQ (reference sequence). Trimming left V 2 bases short and J 2 bases short, with 12 bases between. The CDR3 has 15 amino acids. The CDR3 region has the DNA TGTGCCAGCAGCTTAATGCGTGACAGGCAAGAGACCCAGTACTTC. Translating gives CASSLMRDRQETQYF.

The rearrangement joins TRBV10-1 to TRBJ2-7, with 8 bases aligning to TRBD1. The germline V gene encodes CDR1 WNHNN and CDR2 SYGVQD (reference sequence). V lost 7 bases, J lost 2 bases, and 7 bases stayed unmatched. The CDR3 length is 14 residues. The CDR3 DNA follows: TGCGCCAGCAAGGTGGACAGGGCTGCCTACGAGCAGTACTTC. This translates into CASKVDRAAYEQYF.

DNA of the CDR3: TGCAGTGCTAGAGGGGGACAGGGGGAGGAAAAACTGTTTTTT. It encodes CSARGGQGEEKLFF. The rearrangement links TRBV20-1 to TRBJ1-4; TRBD1 matches 11 bases. The CDR3 consists of 14 residues. Unmatched junction bases numbered 3, after V lost 1 base and J lost 8 bases. Germline V gene data show CDR1 as DFQATT and CDR2 as SNEGSKA (reference sequence).

The chain employs TRBV21-1 and TRBJ2-1; the table's D call TRBD1 went unverified against the DNA. TRBV21-1 is noted as a pseudogene. The CDR3 covers 19 residues. This CDR3 reads CASSQWGPRQGRTLGEQFF. CDR3 bases: TGTGCCAGCAGCCAATGGGGGCCACGACAGGGGCGGACATTGGGTGAGCAGTTCTTC.

The V call is TRBV28, the J call TRBJ1-5; D not certain. CDR3 length equals 14 residues. CDR1 MDHEN and CDR2 SYDVKM come from the germline V gene. V lost 2 bases and J 4 bases, leaving 9 bases between the germline ends. CDR3 amino acids: CASSLGIRNQPQHF. The DNA of the CDR3 is TGTGCCAGCAGTTTAGGAATCCGGAATCAGCCCCAGCATTTT.

The chain couples TRBV7-2 to TRBJ1-3, with 9 nucleotides matching TRBD1. The V segment lost 1 base and the J segment 5 bases; nucleotides outside the gene matches: 9. The germline V gene encodes CDR1 SGHTA and CDR2 FQGNSA. The CDR3 is 17 amino acids. CDR3 sequence reads: CASSLVVQGAQRNTIYF. The CDR3 DNA follows: TGTGCCAGCAGCTTAGTGGTACAGGGGGCGCAGAGAAACACCATATATTTT. The whole variable domain, remainder taken from reference TRBV7-2 and TRBJ1-3, is GAGVSQSPSNKVTEKGKDVELRCDPISGHTALYWYRQSLGQGLEFLIYFQGNSAPDKSGLPSDRFSAERTGGSVSTLTIQRTQQEDSAVYLCASSLVVQGAQRNTIYFGEGSWLTVV.